One sample yielded the 32 T cell receptor beta chains listed below, sequenced in a study of pediatric ulcerative colitis. The rectum was sampled with one to two pinch biopsies at colonoscopy. The method was immunoSEQ multiplex PCR; TCRdb's version includes in-frame clones alone and lacks a portion of them. This sample has 15,000 to 20,000 clones, with roughly three quarters found just once. Material for sequencing was gut tissue. The receptors originated from a boy between 10 and 17 years old who was a control in a study of pediatric ulcerative colitis.

The chain combines TRBV19 with TRBJ2-2; TRBD1 matches at 12 bases. Germline V gene sequence: CDR1 LNHDA, CDR2 SQIVND (reference sequence). The CDR3 extends over 14 amino acids. The trim removed 10 bases at V and 5 bases at J, leaving 5 bases unmatched. The CDR3 region has the DNA TGTGCCATTAGGGGACAGGGGGCAACCGGGGAGCTGTTTTTT. Its translation is CAIRGQGATGELFF.

This chain uses TRBV10-3 with TRBJ2-1; TRBD2 aligns across 9 bases. The CDR3 spans 13 residues. Germline values: CDR1 ENHRY, CDR2 SYGVKD. With V trimmed by 1 base and J by 8 bases, 0 bases remained unmatched. In DNA, the CDR3 is TGTGCCATCAGTGAGTTAGCGGGAGATGAGCAGTTCTTC. This sequence encodes CAISELAGDEQFF.

The chain carries TRBV6-1 and TRBJ2-2; unclear D gene. Trimming pared 1 base from V and 6 bases from J, leaving 12 bases between. CDR1 and CDR2 from the germline V gene are MNHNS and SASEGT. CDR3 length: 15 residues. The CDR3 nucleotides are TGTGCCAGCAGTGAAGTTGGCGACGGACCCGGGGAGCTGTTTTTT. It specifies CASSEVGDGPGELFF.

The rearrangement joins TRBV28 to TRBJ1-2, with 7 bases matching TRBD1. The CDR3 is 14 residues long. Germline lookup yields CDR1 MDHEN and CDR2 SYDVKM. J was trimmed by 5 bases and V by 5 bases; bases with no gene match: 8. CDR3 bases: TGTGCCAGCAGTCCCCCGGGACAGTCTTATGGCTACACCTTC. Protein sequence: CASSPPGQSYGYTF.

The genes are TRBV4-3 and TRBJ1-1; D is unclear. The CDR3 runs 15 residues. V was clipped by 0 bases and J by 0 bases, with 8 bases between them. The germline V gene has CDR1 LGHNA and CDR2 YSLEER. CDR3 DNA sequence: TGCGCCAGCAGCCAAGATGGGCACATGAACACTGAAGCTTTCTTT. Translation: CASSQDGHMNTEAFF.

The rearrangement links TRBV5-3 to TRBJ1-1; 10 bases are shared with TRBD1. TRBV5-3 is treated as an ORF (open reading frame) with a function not yet certain. The junction had 6 bases not matched to a gene; V was cut back by 5 bases and J by 2 bases. The CDR3 runs to 15 residues. The chain's CDR3 is CARRSGQGVNTEAFF. Written as DNA, the CDR3 is TGTGCCAGAAGGTCCGGACAGGGGGTTAACACTGAAGCTTTCTTT.

The rearrangement joins TRBV9 to TRBJ2-5; TRBD1 is a possible D gene (6 bases). The CDR3 consists of 15 residues. The germline V gene has CDR1 SGDLS and CDR2 YYNGEE. The V end lost 0 bases, the J end lost 1 base, and 10 bases lay between the germline ends. DNA of the CDR3: TGTGCCAGCAGCGTAGAATGGACAGTCCAAGAGACCCAGTACTTC. It codes for CASSVEWTVQETQYF.

The V and J genes are TRBV7-2 and TRBJ2-7; 7 nucleotides agree with TRBD2. Germline trimming cut 5 bases from V and 6 bases from J; bases unmatched to any gene: 10. CDR1 is SGHTA, CDR2 FQGNSA, per germline. This CDR3 spans 14 amino acids. CDR3 protein: CASSAGLDPVEQYF. The CDR3 nucleotides read TGTGCCAGCAGCGCCGGACTAGATCCAGTCGAGCAGTACTTC.

In this sample, this clone turned up a few times. The chain couples TRBV19 to TRBJ2-5; the match to TRBD2 covers 9 bases. The junction had 10 bases not matched to a gene; V was cut back by 3 bases and J by 5 bases. The CDR3 covers 16 residues. Germline V gives CDR1 LNHDA, CDR2 SQIVND (reference sequence). As DNA, the CDR3 is TGTGCCAGTAGTATTTTACCTAGCGGGAATGGGGAGACCCAGTACTTC. Amino acid sequence: CASSILPSGNGETQYF.

This clone was recorded once. The chain is built from TRBV2 and TRBJ1-1; a possible D gene is TRBD1 (5 bases). The germline V and J ends were trimmed by 8 bases and 5 bases, with 12 bases remaining between them. Germline V lookup: CDR1 SNHLY, CDR2 FYNNEI. This CDR3 comprises 12 residues. In DNA, the CDR3 is TGTGCCAGCGGGCAGGGTGAGACTGAAGCTTTCTTT. Its protein is CASGQGETEAFF.

CDR3 in DNA: TGTGCCAGCAGAGATCCCGGGACTAGCGGAATAGAGACCCAGTACTTC. It is translated as CASRDPGTSGIETQYF. This rearrangement joins TRBV28 to TRBJ2-5, with TRBD2 identical over 11 bases. The CDR3 consists of 16 residues. Germline V lookup: CDR1 MDHEN, CDR2 SYDVKM. V lost 6 bases and J lost 4; bases outside the gene matches: 10.

The chain joins TRBV10-3 to TRBJ2-2; D is perhaps TRBD2 (6 bases). Germline V gives CDR1 ENHRY, CDR2 SYGVKD. The CDR3 totals 15 residues. Trimming cost V 3 bases and J 2 bases, with 10 bases left between them. The CDR3 DNA reads TGTGCCATCAGTGATTCGGGGGTCAACACCGGGGAGCTGTTTTTT. Protein: CAISDSGVNTGELFF.

This clone was counted a single time. The chain recombines TRBV5-4 with TRBJ2-7; weak D call: TRBD1 (6 bases). V was shortened by 0 bases and J by 6 bases, with 7 bases between the two germline ends. The CDR3 runs 12 residues. CDR1 and CDR2 from the germline V gene are SGHNT and YYREEE (reference sequence). The CDR3 DNA sequence: TGTGCCAGCAGCTTGGAACAGGGCGAGCAGTACTTC. Translating it yields CASSLEQGEQYF.

This chain uses TRBV19 with TRBJ2-5; D tentatively reads TRBD1 or TRBD2 (6 bases each). Per the germline V gene, CDR1 is LNHDA and CDR2 is SQIVND (reference sequence). CDR3 length equals 13 residues. Trimming removed 4 bases from V and 1 base from J, with 7 bases in between. CDR3 sequence: CASSTGAQETQYF. The CDR3 DNA sequence: TGTGCCAGTAGTACGGGGGCCCAAGAGACCCAGTACTTC.

For the CDR3, the DNA is TGTGCCAGCAGCTTGCGCAGGGAGAGGATCAATCAGCCCCAGCATTTT. Protein sequence: CASSLRRERINQPQHF. The gene calls are TRBV5-6 and TRBJ1-5, with D maybe TRBD1 (5 bases). V lost 1 base to trimming and J lost 3 bases, with 14 bases between them. Germline V CDR1 and CDR2: SGHDT, YYEEEE. This CDR3 spans 16 amino acids.

V usage is TRBV7-8 and J usage is TRBJ2-1, with D tentatively TRBD1 (6 bases). V was trimmed by 5 bases and J by 0 bases, leaving 8 bases between them. The CDR3 has 14 residues. Germline lookup yields CDR1 SGHVS and CDR2 FQNEAQ. The CDR3 DNA is TGTGCCAGCAGCCAGGGGAGCTCCTACAATGAGCAGTTCTTC. The encoded protein is CASSQGSSYNEQFF.

The V and J genes are TRBV7-8 and TRBJ2-7; maybe TRBD2 (6 bases). Looked up from germline, CDR1 is SGHVS and CDR2 is FQNEAQ. The CDR3 is made up of 15 amino acids. Trimming removed 4 bases from V and 5 bases from J, with 18 bases in between. DNA of the CDR3: TGTGCCAGCAGCTCCTTCGGGAGTTCCAGGAACGAGCAGTACTTC. It encodes CASSSFGSSRNEQYF.

This rearrangement joins TRBV5-6 to TRBJ2-3, with D maybe TRBD2 (6 bases). Deletions cut 3 bases from V and 6 bases from J, with 11 bases between. The CDR3 runs 13 residues. Germline CDR1 and CDR2: SGHDT and YYEEEE. The chain's CDR3 is CASSSPSGDTQYF. The CDR3 region has the DNA TGTGCCAGCAGCTCACCGAGCGGGGATACGCAGTATTTT.

V gene TRBV9 combines with J gene TRBJ2-3, with unresolved D. This CDR3 contains 14 residues. V was pared by 5 bases and J by 4 bases, with 14 bases between. Germline V CDR1 and CDR2: SGDLS, YYNGEE. CDR3 loop: CASRPYSLSDTQYF. CDR3 in DNA: TGTGCCAGCAGGCCATATTCTCTCTCAGATACGCAGTATTTT.

The gene calls are TRBV10-3 and TRBJ2-7; TRBD1 aligns across 8 bases. This CDR3 comprises 15 residues. The germline V gene has CDR1 ENHRY and CDR2 SYGVKD. Trimming at V came to 5 bases and at J to 4 bases, leaving 10 bases not matched to a gene. In nucleotides, the CDR3 is TGTGCCATCAGTACCTGGGGACAGGACGTTTACGAGCAGTACTTC. Its translation is CAISTWGQDVYEQYF.

The chain couples TRBV6-1 to TRBJ2-3; 15 bases are shared with TRBD2. Germline values: CDR1 MNHNS, CDR2 SASEGT. The CDR3 loop spans 15 amino acids. V lost 6 bases, J lost 5 bases, and 3 bases stayed unmatched. The CDR3 nucleotides read TGTGCCAGCAGCGGACTAGCGGGGGGGGTAGATACGCAGTATTTT. It specifies CASSGLAGGVDTQYF.

The CDR3 region has the DNA TGCGCCAGCAGCGGACAGGCGAACACCGGGGAGCTGTTTTTT. Its translation is CASSGQANTGELFF. This chain links TRBV5-1 with TRBJ2-2; 7 nucleotides align to TRBD1. V shed 4 bases and J 0 bases; nucleotides not matched to a gene: 0. The CDR3 length is 14 residues. Per the germline V gene, CDR1 is SGHRS and CDR2 is YFSETQ.

The J gene is TRBJ1-3, the V gene TRBV6-1, with D unclear. The CDR3 is made up of 15 amino acids. Germline-derived CDR1 and CDR2 are MNHNS and SASEGT. V lost 2 bases, J lost 0 bases, and 8 bases lay in between. The CDR3 sequence: CASSERLSSGNTIYF. CDR3 sequence (DNA): TGTGCCAGCAGTGAAAGGTTGAGCTCTGGAAACACCATATATTTT.

This sequence joins TRBV6-5 and TRBJ2-1; 7 nucleotides match TRBD1. From germline, CDR1 is MNHEY and CDR2 SVGAGI. V lost 6 bases, J lost 10 bases, and 3 bases stayed unmatched. This CDR3 is 11 amino acids long. The CDR3 protein is CASRQTGEQFF. In DNA form, the CDR3 reads TGTGCCAGCAGGCAGACAGGGGAGCAGTTCTTC.

This sequence joins TRBV25-1 and TRBJ2-7, with D uncertain. Germline V gives CDR1 MGHDK, CDR2 SYGVNS. CDR3 length: 11 residues. V was clipped by 3 bases and J by 3 bases, with 3 bases between them. CDR3 in DNA: TGTGCCAGCAGTGACCGCTACGAGCAGTACTTC. Encoded protein: CASSDRYEQYF.

The rearrangement uses TRBV18 and TRBJ2-3, with a tentative D call TRBD1 (6 bases). The V gene lost 2 bases and the J gene lost 3 bases, with 9 bases spanning the gap. The CDR3 has 14 amino acids. The germline V gene has CDR1 KGHSH and CDR2 LQKENI. DNA of the CDR3: TGTGCCAGCTCACCAAAGGGGGAGACAGATACGCAGTATTTT. As protein: CASSPKGETDTQYF.

Details on this clone: This sample also contains other DNA sequences that code for the same CDR3. This chain joins TRBV4-2 and TRBJ2-7, with 15 bases aligning to TRBD2. Germline CDR1 is LGHNA and CDR2 is YNFKEQ. CDR3 length: 19 residues. V gave up 5 bases and J gave up 2 bases; unmatched junction bases: 13. The CDR3, as DNA: TGTGCCAGCAGCTACCAGGGAGGACTAGCGGGGGGGCATACCTACGAGCAGTACTTC. Protein product: CASSYQGGLAGGHTYEQYF.

The chain combines TRBV19 with TRBJ1-5; 7 positions match TRBD1. The CDR3 has 15 amino acids. With V trimmed by 5 bases and J by 3 bases, 7 bases remained unmatched. From germline, CDR1 is LNHDA and CDR2 SQIVND (reference sequence). The chain's CDR3 is CASSRDSVDNQPQHF. DNA for the CDR3: TGTGCCAGTAGTCGGGACAGTGTTGACAATCAGCCCCAGCATTTT.

The chain joins TRBV2 to TRBJ2-5; D is possibly TRBD1 (6 bases). Germline V gene lookup returns CDR1 SNHLY and CDR2 FYNNEI. V shed 4 bases and J shed 5 bases, with 8 bases lying between them. CDR3 length: 12 residues. The CDR3, as DNA: TGTGCCAGCAGTGGCACAGGGGAGACCCAGTACTTC. Protein sequence: CASSGTGETQYF.

V gene TRBV7-3 combines with J gene TRBJ1-6, with D unclear. Trimming stripped 5 bases from V and 8 bases from J, with 10 bases between. From germline, CDR1 is SGHTA and CDR2 FQGTGA. The CDR3 contains 13 residues. The CDR3 reads CASSRGADSPLHF. DNA of the CDR3: TGTGCCAGCAGCCGAGGAGCGGATTCACCCCTCCACTTT.

The chain links TRBV5-1 to TRBJ2-7; D is uncertain. Deletions cut 0 bases from V and 1 base from J, with 8 bases between. The CDR3 is 14 residues long. The V gene's germline CDR1 is SGHRS and CDR2 YFSETQ. The CDR3 nucleotides are TGCGCCAGCAGCTTGGTTCTGGATTCCTACGAGCAGTACTTC. This codes for CASSLVLDSYEQYF.

J is TRBJ1-2 and V is TRBV19; D is ambiguous. Trimming stripped 6 bases from V and 4 bases from J, with 18 bases between. CDR1 and CDR2 from the germline V gene are LNHDA and SQIVND (reference sequence). The length of the CDR3 is 15 residues. CDR3 protein: CASRPLAEPSYGYTF. CDR3 nucleotide sequence: TGTGCCAGTAGACCCCTGGCAGAGCCTTCCTATGGCTACACCTTC. Based on the CDR3 plus reference TRBV19 and TRBJ1-2, the full variable domain is DGGITQSPKYLFRKEGQNVTLSCEQNLNHDAMYWYRQDPGQGLRLIYYSQIVNDFQKGDIAEGYSVSREKKESFPLTVTSAQKNPTAFYLCASRPLAEPSYGYTFGSGTRLTVV.